These T cell receptor beta chains were read from a single sample in a study of shared clonotypes between healthy human individuals. The assay was immunoSEQ multiplex PCR, and TCRdb's table has in-frame clones only and misses some. The repertoire holds 600,000 or so clones, around 95% seen once, with around 0.11% in the top ten. The sample consisted of naive CD8+ T cells sorted from blood. The receptors were sampled from a woman aged 25 to 39 in good health. The CDR3 runs from the conserved cysteine through the conserved F or W. Each record gives: D gene, J gene, V gene, CDR3 DNA, CDR3 protein. A D gene is named only where the DNA matches it firmly.

NA,TRBJ2-7,TRBV5-1,TGCGCCAGCAGTGAGGGACTCCCAGCGGGCGAGCAGTACTTC,CASSEGLPAGEQYF
NA,TRBJ2-7,TRBV11-2,TGTGCCAGCAGCTTATTTTTTGGCGGGACCACCACCTACGAGCAGTACTTC,CASSLFFGGTTTYEQYF
NA,TRBJ2-6,TRBV2,TGTGCCAGCAGTGGCGGCAGAAACAGCTCTGGGGCCAACGTCCTGACTTTC,CASSGGRNSSGANVLTF
TRBD2,TRBJ2-7,TRBV7-6,TGTGCCAGCAGCTTAGATCCTAGCGGGAGTTACGAGCAGTACTTC,CASSLDPSGSYEQYF
NA,TRBJ2-1,TRBV9,TGTGCCAGCAGCGTAGGGAAGTACAATGAGCAGTTCTTC,CASSVGKYNEQFF
NA,TRBJ1-1,TRBV7-9,TGTGCCAGCAGCTTATACCCGAACACTGAAGCTTTCTTT,CASSLYPNTEAFF
NA,TRBJ1-4,TRBV7-9,TGTGCCAGCAGCTTAGTAACAGATGGAAAACTGTTTTTT,CASSLVTDGKLFF
NA,TRBJ1-1,TRBV7-9,TGTGCCAGCAGCTTAGGAGTTGAAGCTTTCTTT,CASSLGVEAFF
TRBD2,TRBJ2-2,TRBV28,TGTGCCAGCAGTTCACCGACTAGCGGGAGGGCAGGCACCGGGGAGCTGTTTTTT,CASSSPTSGRAGTGELFF
TRBD1,TRBJ1-6,TRBV4-2,TGTGCCAGCAGCCAAGATCGGACAGGCCCCAATTCACCCCTCCACTTT,CASSQDRTGPNSPLHF